This T cell receptor beta chain appears in the sequencing data of a study of identical twins (TCRdb year 2016). Notes on the research overall: To test whether fetal clonotypes persist, the study used deep sequencing on TCR alpha and beta repertoires from monozygotic twins, unrelated adults of various ages, and cord blood. Replicate twin experiments were performed at different times using different library preparation protocols to rule out contamination. What the research found in general, with its limitations: Because the same donors could not be followed over many years, the conclusions relied on cross-sectional statistical analysis. Out-of-frame TCR alpha sharing in monozygotic twins was systematically underestimated by recombination models, whereas sharing between unrelated individuals was in agreement with the recombination models. The excess sharing between twins in beta out-of-frame sequences was weaker because fewer shared sequences reduced the signal-to-noise ratio. Invariant T cells such as MAIT and iNKT could partly confound zero-insertion analyses, though diverse VJ usage argued against this for most clonotypes. Fewer insertions were carried by abundant cord blood beta clonotypes, a similar but weaker trend appeared in young adult naive repertoires, and no such trend appeared in memory repertoires. Out-of-frame TCR alpha sequences shared between twins showed an excess of low generation-probability sequences compared with coincidental sharing between unrelated individuals.

Receptor libraries were prepared by 5' RACE. TCRdb records Illumina HiSeq 2000 as the sequencer. Template switching introduced a universal primer binding site; the final cDNA contained a unique molecular identifier, enabling accurate counting of TCR cDNA molecules. First-strand cDNA for TCR alpha and beta chains was synthesized from specific primers in the conserved constant-segment region. To control for contamination, each cDNA library was double barcoded with a SMART-Mk sample barcode plus Illumina barcodes. TruSeq adapter sequences, together with Illumina sample barcodes, were added in two successive PCR steps. The TCR alpha and beta cDNA libraries were sequenced on the Illumina HiSeq platform using custom primers. In the authors' own workflow: Raw reads were processed with MiGEC to extract unique molecular identifiers, and MiXCR was used to determine CDR3 positions. For each individual, recombination models were inferred using an EM algorithm with the repgenHMM and IGoR tools. The tcR package in R was used for shared clonotype analysis, with sharing normalized by the product of cloneset sizes. To study raw recombination free of thymic and clonal selection effects, out-of-frame nonproductive sequences were analyzed. The public reads were quality trimmed at Q25 with fastp and then assembled into clones with MiXCR by TCRdb, keeping productive beta chains. Entries that share a CDR3 protein sequence are merged under the most common genes and DNA. What appears here as the V and J calls and clone size reflects TCRdb's work, not the paper's. Here the sample has hundreds of thousands of distinct CDR3 sequences; 20% to 25% occur a single time. The ten largest clones represent approximately 0.52% of the sample.

From the cysteine up to the valine, the CDR3 has a length of 13 residues. Only the CDR3 region is kept as DNA, spanning 39 bases read in frame from base 1. V sheds 4 bases and J sheds 7 bases, leaving 15 bases between their ends. CDR1 and CDR2, per the germline V gene, are SGHRS and YFSETQ. All donors were healthy Caucasians. The twin cohort comprised three pairs of female monozygotic twins, all aged roughly 18 to 30 years. Positive isolation kits from Invitrogen were used to isolate CD4+ and CD8+ T cell populations. About this clonotype itself: The target of this receptor is not known. No clone much larger than this one lies a single base away; base qualities are absent.

This same sample was also part of a study on yellow fever vaccine responses in identical twins. As noted in the second study: The T cell response to vaccination in identical twins was reported by the authors to appear partly convergent and partly personalized. In identical twins, the study followed T cell clones that responded to the vaccine with precision.

Recombination linked TRBV5-1 to TRBJ2-7; the D gene is not confidently resolved. Sequenced input: CD4+ T cells sorted from blood. The TCR was taken from a woman between 18 and 30 years old in good health. Read as DNA, the sequence is TGCGCCAGCAGCACCGACGGGTACGGTGAGCAGTACGTC. It translates to CASSTDGYGEQYV.